Shown below are 21 T cell receptor beta chains from a single sample sequenced in a study of T cells in Graves' hyperthyroidism and ophthalmopathy. The CDR3 regions of TCR beta were amplified from RNA transcripts. With the HTBI primer set, the TCR CDR3 went through a first round of RT-PCR. TCRdb redid the calling of the multiplex PCR reads with MiXCR, one entry per CDR3 protein. Counted here are about 350,000 distinct CDR3 sequences, 15% to 20% occurring once; the ten biggest clones make up less than 20%. Sequenced material: blood. Receptors were obtained from a woman in her thirties or forties with Graves' ophthalmopathy.

This clonotype was seen ten or more times. The gene calls are TRBV24-1 and TRBJ1-5, with TRBD1 as a possible D gene (5 bases). CDR1 and CDR2 (germline): KGHDR, SFDVKD. The CDR3 is 17 residues long. The V and J ends lost 2 bases and 2 bases respectively, with 15 bases between them. CDR3 bases: TGTGCCACCAGTGATTCCGGTGAGGGGAAGGGCAATCAGCCCCAGCATTTT. This encodes CATSDSGEGKGNQPQHF.

This clonotype was recorded a few times. The rearrangement joins TRBV7-2 to TRBJ2-4; D uncertain. V dropped 2 bases and J dropped 3 bases, with 5 bases sitting between them. Germline V gene sequence: CDR1 SGHTA, CDR2 FQGNSA. This CDR3 contains 13 residues. In DNA, the CDR3 is TGTGCCAGCAGCTTAAAATACAAAAACATTCAGTACTTC. This gives the protein CASSLKYKNIQYF.

This clonotype has ten or more counts. The rearrangement uses TRBV4-1 and TRBJ2-2; no clear D. The length of the CDR3 is 13 residues. Trimming removed 1 base from V and 5 bases from J, with 5 bases in between. Germline V gene data show CDR1 as MGHRA and CDR2 as YSYEKL. The CDR3 region is CASSQAGTGELFF. CDR3 bases: TGCGCCAGCAGCCAAGCTGGTACCGGGGAGCTGTTTTTT.

There are many counts of this clonotype. V is TRBV20-1 and J is TRBJ1-5; 9 positions agree with TRBD1. From germline, CDR1 is DFQATT and CDR2 SNEGSKA (reference sequence). This CDR3 is built from 14 residues. V was pared by 3 bases and J by 7 bases, with 7 bases of the junction left unmatched. The CDR3 DNA sequence: TGCAGTGCTAGTACCGGACAGGGGAGACAGCCCCAGCATTTT. This sequence encodes CSASTGQGRQPQHF.

In this sample, this clonotype turned up once. V usage is TRBV27 and J usage is TRBJ2-5; TRBD2 matches 12 bases. The CDR3 is 12 amino acids. Germline CDR1 and CDR2: MNHEY and SMNVEV (reference sequence). V gave up 9 bases and J gave up 4 bases; unmatched junction bases: 0. The CDR3 reads CARLAGGETQYF. Here the CDR3 DNA reads TGTGCCAGACTAGCGGGAGGAGAGACCCAGTACTTC.

This clonotype was observed many times. The genes are TRBV6-1 and TRBJ2-7, with D possibly being TRBD2 (5 bases). CDR1 and CDR2 (germline): MNHNS, SASEGT. With 0 bases removed from V and 9 bases from J, the gap between germline ends came to 9 bases. The CDR3 runs 12 residues. CDR3 loop: CASSEAGDGQYF. CDR3 sequence (DNA): TGTGCCAGCAGTGAAGCGGGAGATGGGCAGTACTTC.

At least ten counts were recorded for this clonotype. This rearrangement joins TRBV18 to TRBJ2-5; weak D call: TRBD1 (5 bases). V dropped 2 bases and J dropped 5 bases, with 12 bases sitting between them. The CDR3 contains 14 residues. Germline CDR1 and CDR2: KGHSH and LQKENI. The CDR3 is CASSPSARGETQYF. CDR3 nucleotide sequence: TGTGCCAGCTCACCATCGGCTAGGGGTGAGACCCAGTACTTC.

This clonotype was seen ten or more times. The V gene is TRBV6-5, the J gene TRBJ1-2; TRBD1 is a possible D gene (6 bases). Trimming stripped 6 bases from V and 0 bases from J, with 20 bases between. This CDR3 spans 17 amino acids. Germline V gene sequence: CDR1 MNHEY, CDR2 SVGAGI. CDR3 loop: CASSTGQLYPANYGYTF. For the CDR3, the DNA is TGTGCCAGCAGCACTGGACAGCTTTACCCAGCTAACTATGGCTACACCTTC.

This clonotype came up many times. V is TRBV3-1 and J is TRBJ1-1, with D possibly matching TRBD1 (5 bases). Germline V gene lookup returns CDR1 LGHDT and CDR2 YNNKEL (reference sequence). The ends were cut back, 7 bases at V and 5 bases at J, with 8 bases in the middle. This CDR3 contains 11 residues. CDR3 nucleotide sequence: TGTGCCAGCATCGGGACGACTGAAGCTTTCTTT. Its protein product is CASIGTTEAFF.

At least ten counts were recorded for this clonotype. The V call is TRBV10-3, the J call TRBJ2-7, with unresolved D. V lost 5 bases, J lost 0 bases, and 8 bases lay in between. Germline assignment: CDR1 ENHRY and CDR2 SYGVKD. This CDR3 region has 13 residues. CDR3 DNA: TGTGCCATCAGTAGAGGTGACTCCTACGAGCAGTACTTC. The encoded protein is CAISRGDSYEQYF.

This clonotype was counted at least ten times. The rearrangement uses TRBV30 and TRBJ1-1; perhaps TRBD1 as D (6 bases). Germline V lookup: CDR1 GTSNPN, CDR2 SVGIG (reference sequence). This CDR3 has 16 amino acids. V was trimmed by 1 base and J by 6 bases, leaving 21 bases between them. CDR3 amino acids: CAWSGQARGAYAEAFF. CDR3 coding DNA: TGTGCCTGGAGTGGACAGGCCCGCGGGGCCTACGCTGAAGCTTTCTTT.

This clonotype was detected many times. This chain joins TRBV6-2 or TRBV6-3 and TRBJ1-5, with TRBD1 matching over 8 bases. CDR1 MNHEY and CDR2 SVGEGT come from the germline V gene. The CDR3 is 14 residues long. V lost 5 bases, J lost 7 bases, and 7 bases stayed unmatched. CDR3 coding DNA: TGTGCCAGCAGTAACAGGGGGTTAAGACAGCCCCAGCATTTT. Protein: CASSNRGLRQPQHF.

This clonotype was recorded at least ten times. V is TRBV7-2 and J is TRBJ2-2; D remains unclear. Trimming shortened V by 1 base and J by 4 bases, and 4 bases separated the two germline ends. The CDR3 consists of 13 residues. In germline, CDR1 is SGHTA, CDR2 FQGNSA. The CDR3 loop reads CASSLEFTGELFF. CDR3 bases: TGTGCCAGCAGCTTAGAGTTCACCGGGGAGCTGTTTTTT.

This clonotype was observed many times. This chain connects TRBV7-9 to TRBJ2-5, with TRBD2 matching 11 bases. The CDR3 has 15 amino acids. CDR1 is SEHNR and CDR2 is FQNEAQ in the germline V gene (reference sequence). V lost 5 bases to trimming and J lost 5 bases; unmatched junction nucleotides: 7. CDR3 bases: TGTGCCAGCAGCCCCTCGGCTAGCGGGAGGGAGACCCAGTACTTC. Residues: CASSPSASGRETQYF.

This clonotype was counted many times. The chain combines TRBV19 with TRBJ1-1, with D unresolved. In germline, CDR1 is LNHDA, CDR2 SQIVND (reference sequence). Trimming removed 6 bases at V and 3 bases at J, with 11 bases between. This CDR3 is 13 amino acids long. The CDR3 DNA sequence: TGTGCCAGTAGATTTGGACGGTACACTGAAGCTTTCTTT. This encodes CASRFGRYTEAFF.

This clonotype was recorded many times. The chain employs TRBV27 and TRBJ1-5; TRBD1 agrees at 7 bases. Trimming at V came to 2 bases and at J to 0 bases, leaving 1 base not matched to a gene. The CDR3 runs 15 residues. CDR1 and CDR2 from the germline V gene are MNHEY and SMNVEV (reference sequence). The chain's CDR3 is CASSLRGHSNQPQHF. In nucleotides, the CDR3 is TGTGCCAGCAGTTTAAGGGGGCATAGCAATCAGCCCCAGCATTTT.

The gene calls are TRBV7-6 and TRBJ2-7; the match to TRBD1 covers 8 bases. V gave up 3 bases and J gave up 2 bases; unmatched junction bases: 6. The CDR3 loop spans 15 amino acids. Germline-derived CDR1 and CDR2 are SGHVS and FNYEAQ. This CDR3 reads CASSFSTGEAYEQYF. CDR3 coding DNA: TGTGCCAGCAGCTTCTCGACAGGGGAGGCCTACGAGCAGTACTTC.

The V and J genes are TRBV6-5 and TRBJ2-7, with TRBD1 matching 8 bases. J gave up 0 bases and V 4 bases, and 5 bases lay outside the gene matches. Germline loops: CDR1 MNHEY, CDR2 SVGAGI. The CDR3 length is 15 residues. CDR3: CASSFGQGSSYEQYF. The CDR3 DNA is TGTGCCAGCAGTTTCGGACAGGGATCCTCCTACGAGCAGTACTTC.

This clonotype appeared many times. This rearrangement joins TRBV12-3 or TRBV12-4 to TRBJ1-2; D gene ambiguous. V was cut by 3 bases and J by 6 bases, with 5 bases left in between. CDR3 length: 11 amino acids. CDR3 nucleotide sequence: TGTGCCAGCAGTTTTGGCCATGGCTACACCTTC. Translated, it gives CASSFGHGYTF.

The rearrangement joins TRBV4-1 to TRBJ2-2, with D possibly matching TRBD2 (5 bases). The ends were cut back, 0 bases at V and 6 bases at J, with 17 bases in the middle. The CDR3 extends over 17 amino acids. Per the germline V gene, CDR1 is MGHRA and CDR2 is YSYEKL. The CDR3: CASSQDALDGEPGELFF. The CDR3 nucleotides read TGCGCCAGCAGCCAAGACGCACTAGACGGGGAGCCCGGGGAGCTGTTTTTT.

The rearrangement links TRBV7-9 to TRBJ1-1; D gene ambiguous. Germline V gene lookup returns CDR1 SEHNR and CDR2 FQNEAQ (reference sequence). Between the trimmed V and J ends, which lost 6 bases and 4 bases, there was a span of 15 bases. The CDR3 is 14 amino acids. CDR3 sequence: CASRTAGMSTEAFF. CDR3 nucleotides: TGTGCCAGCAGGACGGCGGGCATGAGCACTGAAGCTTTCTTT.